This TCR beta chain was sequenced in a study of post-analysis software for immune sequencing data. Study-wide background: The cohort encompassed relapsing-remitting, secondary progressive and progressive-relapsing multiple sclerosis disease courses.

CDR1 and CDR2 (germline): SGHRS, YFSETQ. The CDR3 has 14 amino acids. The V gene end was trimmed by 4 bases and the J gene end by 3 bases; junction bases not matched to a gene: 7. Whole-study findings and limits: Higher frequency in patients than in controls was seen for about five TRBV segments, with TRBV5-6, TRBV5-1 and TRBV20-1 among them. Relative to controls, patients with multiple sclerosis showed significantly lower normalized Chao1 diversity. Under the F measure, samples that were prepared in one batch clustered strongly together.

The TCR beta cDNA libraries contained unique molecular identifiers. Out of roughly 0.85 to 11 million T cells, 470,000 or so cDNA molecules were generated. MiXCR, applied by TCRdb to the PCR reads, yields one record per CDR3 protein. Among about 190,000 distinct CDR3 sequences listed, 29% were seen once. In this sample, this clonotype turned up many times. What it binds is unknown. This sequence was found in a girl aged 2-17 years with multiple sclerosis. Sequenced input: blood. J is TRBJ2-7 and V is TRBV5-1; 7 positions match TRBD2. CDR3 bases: TGCGCCAGCAGCCCGGGGGGAGCGAACTACGAGCAGTACTTC. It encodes CASSPGGANYEQYF.